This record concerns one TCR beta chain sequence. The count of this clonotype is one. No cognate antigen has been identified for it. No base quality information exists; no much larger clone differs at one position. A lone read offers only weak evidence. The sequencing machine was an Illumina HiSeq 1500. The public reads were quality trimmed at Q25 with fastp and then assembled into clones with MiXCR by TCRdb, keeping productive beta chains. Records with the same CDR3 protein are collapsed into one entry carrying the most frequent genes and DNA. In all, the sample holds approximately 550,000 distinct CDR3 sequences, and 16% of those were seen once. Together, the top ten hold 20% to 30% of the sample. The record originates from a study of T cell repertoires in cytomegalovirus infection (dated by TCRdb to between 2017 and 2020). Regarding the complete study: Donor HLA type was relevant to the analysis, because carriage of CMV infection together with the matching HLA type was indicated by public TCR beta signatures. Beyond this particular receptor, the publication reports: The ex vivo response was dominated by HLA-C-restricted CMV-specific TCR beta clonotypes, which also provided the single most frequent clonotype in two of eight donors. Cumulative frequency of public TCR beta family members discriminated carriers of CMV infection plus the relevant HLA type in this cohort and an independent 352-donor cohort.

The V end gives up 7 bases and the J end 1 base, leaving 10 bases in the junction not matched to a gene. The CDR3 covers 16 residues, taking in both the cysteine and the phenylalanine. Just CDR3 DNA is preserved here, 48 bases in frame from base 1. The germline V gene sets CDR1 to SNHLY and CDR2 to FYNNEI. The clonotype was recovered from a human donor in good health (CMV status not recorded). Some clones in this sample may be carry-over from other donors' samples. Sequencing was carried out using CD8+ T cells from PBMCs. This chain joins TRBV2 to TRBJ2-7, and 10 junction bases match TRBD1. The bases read TGTGCCAGCACTGGGGGGACAGGGGCCCTATCCTACGAGCAGTACTTC. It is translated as CASTGGTGALSYEQYF.